The rows below give T cell receptor beta chains drawn from one sample of a study of T cell responses to AZD1222 COVID-19 vaccine. Produced via immunoSEQ multiplex PCR; TCRdb's table is partial and in-frame only. The table records tens of thousands of clones, approximately 90% of them present only once. Sequenced material: peripheral blood, taken 28 days after the second dose of the MenACWY control vaccine. Source of these receptors: an adult who received the MenACWY meningococcal vaccine as a control. Each CDR3 is given with its conserved first and last residue. D genes are given only for firm matches. Part of the rows lack a size; the others show once, few, many or a class for expanded clones.

cdr3_aa cdr3_nt v_call clone_size d_call j_call
CASSLGDRSYEQYF TGTGCCAGCAGCTTAGGGGACAGGTCCTACGAGCAGTACTTC TRBV7-8 NA TRBD1 TRBJ2-7
CASSSGQSGAQHF TGTGCCAGCAGTTCGGGACAGTCAGGAGCCCAGCATTTT TRBV12-3/TRBV12-4 NA TRBD1 TRBJ1-5
CASSQGTGDTEAFF TGCGCCAGCAGCCAAGGGACAGGGGACACTGAAGCTTTCTTT TRBV4-1 NA TRBD1 TRBJ1-1
CATSGGNLYNEQFF TGTGCCACCTCAGGTGGAAACCTATACAATGAGCAGTTCTTC TRBV3-1/TRBV3-2 NA NA TRBJ2-1
CASSLDLYEQYF TGCGCCAGCAGCTTGGACCTTTACGAGCAGTACTTC TRBV5-1 NA NA TRBJ2-7
CASSQGSGQGWGYTF TGCGCCAGCAGCCAAGGGTCGGGTCAGGGGTGGGGCTACACCTTC TRBV4-1 NA NA TRBJ1-2
CASSLYLAGESYEQYF TGTGCCAGCAGCCTCTATTTAGCGGGAGAGTCCTACGAGCAGTACTTC TRBV7-6 NA TRBD2 TRBJ2-7
CASSLDQAPGVAFF TGTGCCAGCAGCTTAGATCAGGCCCCGGGGGTGGCTTTCTTT TRBV11-2 once NA TRBJ1-1
CASSLPGNTIYF TGTGCCAGCAGCTTACCCGGAAACACCATATATTTT TRBV7-2 NA NA TRBJ1-3
CASSMGGSNQPQHF TGTGCCAGCAGCATGGGGGGTAGCAATCAGCCCCAGCATTTT TRBV5-4 NA NA TRBJ1-5
CAWSVFGPATFYEQYF TGTGCCTGGAGTGTATTTGGGCCCGCGACCTTCTACGAGCAGTACTTC TRBV30 NA NA TRBJ2-7